The sequence of this T cell receptor (beta chain) was determined in a study of CD8+ T cells in alopecia areata. The study, taken as a whole, reports: Higher clonality was seen in lesional scalp than in normal scalp, especially in alopecia totalis/universalis.

The CDR3 is 15 amino acids. Germline assignment: CDR1 SGHVS and CDR2 FNYEAQ. It was cDNA, reverse transcribed from extracted RNA, that served as the sequencing template. Generated by immunoSEQ multiplex PCR, the TCRdb table keeps only in-frame clones and is missing some. The sample holds fewer than 250,000 clones; around two fifths are singletons and the top ten take 0.48%. As to this clone: The antigen is not known. Relative to the germline gene, one junction end is altered; a read error may explain this.

The treatment denotes: oral pan-JAK inhibitor, 5-10 mg twice daily. T lymphocytes (CD4+ and CD8+) were sorted from PBMCs. The TCR comes from a human donor with alopecia areata. The sample in question was CD4+ T cells sorted from blood, obtained between weeks 30 and 35, from a patient treated with tofacitinib. V is TRBV7-6 and J is TRBJ2-1; 9 nucleotides match TRBD1. The CDR3 spells CASSPGTGRSDEQFF. The CDR3 DNA reads TGTGCTAGCAGCCCCGGGACAGGGAGATCGGATGAGCAGTTCTTC.